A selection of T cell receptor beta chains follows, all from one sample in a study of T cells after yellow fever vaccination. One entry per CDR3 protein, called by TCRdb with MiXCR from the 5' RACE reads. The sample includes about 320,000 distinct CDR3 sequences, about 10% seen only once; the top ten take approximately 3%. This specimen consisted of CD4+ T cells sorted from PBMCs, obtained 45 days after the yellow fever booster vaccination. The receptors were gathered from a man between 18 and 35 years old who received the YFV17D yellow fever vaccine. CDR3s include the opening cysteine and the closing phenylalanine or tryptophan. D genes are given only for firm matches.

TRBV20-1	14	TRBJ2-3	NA	CSADWTTSTDTQYF
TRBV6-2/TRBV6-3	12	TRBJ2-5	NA	CASSAGEETQYF
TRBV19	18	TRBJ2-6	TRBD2	CASSILSGGATGANVLTF
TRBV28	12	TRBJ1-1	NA	CASSQGYRVAFF
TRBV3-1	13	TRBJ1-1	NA	CASSQVGGTEAFF
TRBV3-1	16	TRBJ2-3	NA	CASSQGLARPTDTQYF
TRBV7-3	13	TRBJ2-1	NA	CASSQLTSNEQFF
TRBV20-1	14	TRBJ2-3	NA	CSAPISGDTDTQYF
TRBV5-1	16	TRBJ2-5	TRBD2	CASSLGVAGAQETQYF
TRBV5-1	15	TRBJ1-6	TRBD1	CASSLDGDSYSPLHF
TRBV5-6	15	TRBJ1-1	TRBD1	CASSSTGQGGTEAFF
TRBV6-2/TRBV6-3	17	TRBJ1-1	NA	CASSFPTQQSWNTEAFF
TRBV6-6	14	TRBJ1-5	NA	CASSRDGRNQPQHF
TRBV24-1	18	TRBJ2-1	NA	CATSVRASGGDSYNEQFF
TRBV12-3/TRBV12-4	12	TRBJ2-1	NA	CASGFTYNEQFF
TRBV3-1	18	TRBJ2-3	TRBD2	CASSQSPGIAGQTDTQYF
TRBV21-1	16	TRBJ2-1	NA	CASSKVRGGTYNEQFF
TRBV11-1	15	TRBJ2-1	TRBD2	CASSLSRGGQNEQFF
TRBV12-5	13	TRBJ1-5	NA	CASGLEAYQPQHF
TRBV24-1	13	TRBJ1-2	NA	CATSAEKSYGYTF
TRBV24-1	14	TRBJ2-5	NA	CATSEWTDQETQYF
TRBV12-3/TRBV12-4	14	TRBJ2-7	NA	CASSLGRGSYEQYF
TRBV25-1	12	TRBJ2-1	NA	CASSEQGFEQFF
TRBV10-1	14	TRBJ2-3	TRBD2	CASSGGAGEDTQYF
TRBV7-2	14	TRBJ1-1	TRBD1	CASSLAQGQLEAFF
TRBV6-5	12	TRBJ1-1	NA	CASRYRHSEAFF
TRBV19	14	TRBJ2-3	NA	CASSPSGATDTQYF
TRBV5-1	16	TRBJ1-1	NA	CASKEVYRTAHTEAFF
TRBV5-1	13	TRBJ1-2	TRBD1	CASSSQGDYGYTF
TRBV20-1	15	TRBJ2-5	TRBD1	CSARALTGGQETQYF
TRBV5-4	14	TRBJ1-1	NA	CASSSGTSGTEAFF
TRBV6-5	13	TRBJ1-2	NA	CASRTGSNYGYTF
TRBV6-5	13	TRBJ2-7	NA	CASSYVRGNEQYF
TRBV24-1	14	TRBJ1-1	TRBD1	CATSDAKGATEAFF
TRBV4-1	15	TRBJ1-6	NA	CASSQESGSGSPLHF
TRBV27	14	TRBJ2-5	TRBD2	CASSVQRGRETQYF
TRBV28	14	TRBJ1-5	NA	CASSSPGAGQPQHF
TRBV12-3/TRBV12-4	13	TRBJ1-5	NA	CASSIRVHQPQHF
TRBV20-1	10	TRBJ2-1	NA	CSARIGGQFF
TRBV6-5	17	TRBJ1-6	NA	CASSYGLEGRYNSPLHF
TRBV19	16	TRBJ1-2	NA	CASSINGVVSPYGYTF